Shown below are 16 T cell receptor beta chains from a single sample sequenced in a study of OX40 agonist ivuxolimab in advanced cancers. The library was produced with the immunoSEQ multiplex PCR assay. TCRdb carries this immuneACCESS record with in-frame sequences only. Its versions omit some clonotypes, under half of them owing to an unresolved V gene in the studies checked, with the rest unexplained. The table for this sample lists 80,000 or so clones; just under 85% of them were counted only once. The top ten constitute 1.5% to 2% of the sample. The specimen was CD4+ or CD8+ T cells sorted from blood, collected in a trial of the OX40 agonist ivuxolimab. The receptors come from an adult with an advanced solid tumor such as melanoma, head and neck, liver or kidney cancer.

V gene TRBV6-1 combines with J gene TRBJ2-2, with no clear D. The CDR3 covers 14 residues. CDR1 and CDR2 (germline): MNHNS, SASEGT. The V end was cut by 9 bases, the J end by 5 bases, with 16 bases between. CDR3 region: CASIGILSTGELFF. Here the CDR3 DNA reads TGTGCCAGTATAGGGATTCTTTCAACCGGGGAGCTGTTTTTT.

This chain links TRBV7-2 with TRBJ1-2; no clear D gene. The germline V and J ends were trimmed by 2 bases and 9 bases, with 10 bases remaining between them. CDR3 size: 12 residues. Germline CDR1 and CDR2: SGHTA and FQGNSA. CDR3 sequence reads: CASSLPGARYTF. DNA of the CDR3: TGTGCCAGCAGCTTACCCGGAGCTCGCTACACCTTC.

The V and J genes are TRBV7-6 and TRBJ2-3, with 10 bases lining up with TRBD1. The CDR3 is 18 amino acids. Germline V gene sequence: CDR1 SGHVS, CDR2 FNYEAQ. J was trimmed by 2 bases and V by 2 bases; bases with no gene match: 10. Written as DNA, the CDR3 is TGTGCCAGCAGCTTACCGAACCGGACAGGGGGTATCACAGATACGCAGTATTTT. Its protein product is CASSLPNRTGGITDTQYF.

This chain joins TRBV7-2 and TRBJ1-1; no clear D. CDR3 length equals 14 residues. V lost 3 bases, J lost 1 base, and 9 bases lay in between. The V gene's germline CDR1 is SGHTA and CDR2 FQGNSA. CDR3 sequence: CASSFVTQNTEAFF. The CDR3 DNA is TGTGCCAGCAGCTTCGTGACACAGAACACTGAAGCTTTCTTT.

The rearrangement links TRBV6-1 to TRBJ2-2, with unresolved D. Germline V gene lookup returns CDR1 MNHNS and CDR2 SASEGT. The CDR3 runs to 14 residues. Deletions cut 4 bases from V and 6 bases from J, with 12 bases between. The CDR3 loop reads CASSGPVPAGELFF. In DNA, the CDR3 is TGTGCCAGCAGTGGGCCAGTCCCCGCCGGGGAGCTGTTTTTT.

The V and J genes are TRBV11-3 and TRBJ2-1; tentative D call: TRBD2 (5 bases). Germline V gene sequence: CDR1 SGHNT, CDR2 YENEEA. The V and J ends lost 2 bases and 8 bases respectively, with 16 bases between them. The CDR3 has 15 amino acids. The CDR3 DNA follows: TGTGCCAGCAGCTTATCATGGACGGCGGAGGATGAGCAGTTCTTC. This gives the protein CASSLSWTAEDEQFF. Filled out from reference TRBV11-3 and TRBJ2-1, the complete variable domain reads EAGVVQSPRYKIIEKKQPVAFWCNPISGHNTLYWYLQNLGQGPELLIRYENEEAVDDSQLPKDRFSAERLKGVDSTLKIQPAELGDSAVYLCASSLSWTAEDEQFFGPGTRLTVL.

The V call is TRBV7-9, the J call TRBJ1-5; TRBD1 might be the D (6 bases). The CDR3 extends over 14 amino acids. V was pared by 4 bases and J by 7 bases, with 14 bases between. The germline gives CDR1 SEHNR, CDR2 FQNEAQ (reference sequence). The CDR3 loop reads CASSSVTGNQPQHF. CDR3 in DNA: TGTGCCAGCAGCTCGGTTACAGGGAACCAGCCCCAGCATTTT.

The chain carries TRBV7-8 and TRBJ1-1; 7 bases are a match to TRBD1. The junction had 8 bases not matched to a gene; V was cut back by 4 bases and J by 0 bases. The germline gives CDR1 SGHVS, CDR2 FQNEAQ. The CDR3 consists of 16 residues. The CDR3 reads CASSSSNRGMNTEAFF. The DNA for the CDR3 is TGTGCCAGCAGCTCCAGCAACAGGGGCATGAACACTGAAGCTTTCTTT.

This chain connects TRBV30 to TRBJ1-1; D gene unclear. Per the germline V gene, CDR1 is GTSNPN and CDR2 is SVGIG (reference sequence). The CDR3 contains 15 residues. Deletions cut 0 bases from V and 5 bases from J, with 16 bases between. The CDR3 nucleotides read TGTGCCTGGAGTGTACTTGGAGGATGGGGAACTGAAGCTTTCTTT. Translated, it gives CAWSVLGGWGTEAFF.

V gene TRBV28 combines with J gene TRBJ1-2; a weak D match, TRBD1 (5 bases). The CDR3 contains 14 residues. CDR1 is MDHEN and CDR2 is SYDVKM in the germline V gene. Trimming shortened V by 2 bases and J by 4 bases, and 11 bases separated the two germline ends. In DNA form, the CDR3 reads TGTGCCAGCAGTTTAAGGGGTAACGGCTATGGCTACACCTTC. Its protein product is CASSLRGNGYGYTF.

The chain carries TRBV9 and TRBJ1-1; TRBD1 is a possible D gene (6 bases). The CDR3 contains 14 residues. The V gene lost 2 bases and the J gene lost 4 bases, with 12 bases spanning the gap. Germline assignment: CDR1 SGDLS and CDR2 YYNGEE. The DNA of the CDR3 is TGTGCCAGCAGCGTGGGTGCGGACAGCACTGAAGCTTTCTTT. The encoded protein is CASSVGADSTEAFF.

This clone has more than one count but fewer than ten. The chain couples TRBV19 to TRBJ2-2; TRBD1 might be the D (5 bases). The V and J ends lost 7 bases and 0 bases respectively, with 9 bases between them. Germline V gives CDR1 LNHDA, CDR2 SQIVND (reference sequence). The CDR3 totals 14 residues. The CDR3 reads CASTQGSNTGELFF. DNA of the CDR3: TGTGCCAGTACCCAGGGCTCGAACACCGGGGAGCTGTTTTTT.

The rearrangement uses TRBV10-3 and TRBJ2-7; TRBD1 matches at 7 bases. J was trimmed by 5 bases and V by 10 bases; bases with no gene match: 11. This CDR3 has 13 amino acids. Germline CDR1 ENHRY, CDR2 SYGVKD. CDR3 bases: TGTGCCACCAAAGGGGGCGACGGGCACGAGCAGTACTTC. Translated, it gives CATKGGDGHEQYF.

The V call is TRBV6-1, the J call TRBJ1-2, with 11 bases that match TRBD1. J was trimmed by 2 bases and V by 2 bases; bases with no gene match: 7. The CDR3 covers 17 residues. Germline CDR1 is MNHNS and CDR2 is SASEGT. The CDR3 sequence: CASSERTGGGRNYGYTF. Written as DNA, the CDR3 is TGTGCCAGCAGTGAAAGGACAGGGGGCGGTCGAAACTATGGCTACACCTTC.

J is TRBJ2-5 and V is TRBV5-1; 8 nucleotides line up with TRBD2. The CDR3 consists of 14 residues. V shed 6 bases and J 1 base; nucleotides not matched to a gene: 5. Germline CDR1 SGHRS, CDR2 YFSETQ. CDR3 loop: CASTPGGAQETQYF. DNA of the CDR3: TGCGCCAGCACCCCGGGGGGGGCCCAAGAGACCCAGTACTTC.

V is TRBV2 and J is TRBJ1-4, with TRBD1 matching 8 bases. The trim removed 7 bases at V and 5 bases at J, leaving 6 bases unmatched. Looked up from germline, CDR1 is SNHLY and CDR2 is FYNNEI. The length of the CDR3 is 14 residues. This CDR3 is CASIRGQGNEKLFF. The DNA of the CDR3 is TGTGCCAGCATACGAGGACAGGGAAATGAAAAACTGTTTTTT.